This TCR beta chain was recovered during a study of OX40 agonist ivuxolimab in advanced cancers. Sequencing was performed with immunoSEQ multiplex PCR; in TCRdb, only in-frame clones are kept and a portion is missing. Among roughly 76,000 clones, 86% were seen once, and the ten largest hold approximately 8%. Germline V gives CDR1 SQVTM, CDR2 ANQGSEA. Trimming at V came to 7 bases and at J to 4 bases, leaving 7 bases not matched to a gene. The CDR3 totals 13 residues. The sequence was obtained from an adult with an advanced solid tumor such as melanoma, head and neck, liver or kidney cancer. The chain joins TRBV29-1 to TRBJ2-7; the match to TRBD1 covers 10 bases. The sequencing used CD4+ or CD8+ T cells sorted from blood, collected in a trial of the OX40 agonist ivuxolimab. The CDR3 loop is CSAGTGAEYEQYF. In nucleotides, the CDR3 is TGCAGCGCAGGGACAGGGGCGGAATACGAGCAGTACTTC.